The clone carrying this TCR beta chain came up once. Its antigen is currently unknown. These data come from a study of blood T cells in healthy people across ages. The length of the CDR3 is 15 residues. Trimming shortened V by 9 bases and J by 5 bases, and 21 bases separated the two germline ends. CDR1 is ENHRY and CDR2 is SYGVKD in the germline V gene. Each sample yielded at least 6 million isolated PBMCs. Study-level findings and limits: Aged donors had fewer naive CD4+ cells and lower diversity than long-lived donors. Per-million-T-cell TCR beta diversity fell roughly linearly with age.

Together with a sample-barcoded 5' primer, a J-beta primer mix was included in a second PCR lasting about 7 to 12 cycles. Every single cDNA molecule received a tag from a template-switch adaptor with 12 random nucleotides. TCRdb reanalysed the 5' RACE reads using MiXCR and keeps one entry per CDR3 protein. The sample contains hundreds of thousands of distinct CDR3 sequences, more than 50% of which appear only once. The sequenced sample was blood. The origin of this receptor is a man in his forties or fifties in good health. V is TRBV10-3 and J is TRBJ2-3; maybe TRBD1 (6 bases). CDR3 coding DNA: TGTGCCATGGGAAGGGGGAAGGGGGACGGAGATACGCAGTATTTT. Protein product: CAMGRGKGDGDTQYF.